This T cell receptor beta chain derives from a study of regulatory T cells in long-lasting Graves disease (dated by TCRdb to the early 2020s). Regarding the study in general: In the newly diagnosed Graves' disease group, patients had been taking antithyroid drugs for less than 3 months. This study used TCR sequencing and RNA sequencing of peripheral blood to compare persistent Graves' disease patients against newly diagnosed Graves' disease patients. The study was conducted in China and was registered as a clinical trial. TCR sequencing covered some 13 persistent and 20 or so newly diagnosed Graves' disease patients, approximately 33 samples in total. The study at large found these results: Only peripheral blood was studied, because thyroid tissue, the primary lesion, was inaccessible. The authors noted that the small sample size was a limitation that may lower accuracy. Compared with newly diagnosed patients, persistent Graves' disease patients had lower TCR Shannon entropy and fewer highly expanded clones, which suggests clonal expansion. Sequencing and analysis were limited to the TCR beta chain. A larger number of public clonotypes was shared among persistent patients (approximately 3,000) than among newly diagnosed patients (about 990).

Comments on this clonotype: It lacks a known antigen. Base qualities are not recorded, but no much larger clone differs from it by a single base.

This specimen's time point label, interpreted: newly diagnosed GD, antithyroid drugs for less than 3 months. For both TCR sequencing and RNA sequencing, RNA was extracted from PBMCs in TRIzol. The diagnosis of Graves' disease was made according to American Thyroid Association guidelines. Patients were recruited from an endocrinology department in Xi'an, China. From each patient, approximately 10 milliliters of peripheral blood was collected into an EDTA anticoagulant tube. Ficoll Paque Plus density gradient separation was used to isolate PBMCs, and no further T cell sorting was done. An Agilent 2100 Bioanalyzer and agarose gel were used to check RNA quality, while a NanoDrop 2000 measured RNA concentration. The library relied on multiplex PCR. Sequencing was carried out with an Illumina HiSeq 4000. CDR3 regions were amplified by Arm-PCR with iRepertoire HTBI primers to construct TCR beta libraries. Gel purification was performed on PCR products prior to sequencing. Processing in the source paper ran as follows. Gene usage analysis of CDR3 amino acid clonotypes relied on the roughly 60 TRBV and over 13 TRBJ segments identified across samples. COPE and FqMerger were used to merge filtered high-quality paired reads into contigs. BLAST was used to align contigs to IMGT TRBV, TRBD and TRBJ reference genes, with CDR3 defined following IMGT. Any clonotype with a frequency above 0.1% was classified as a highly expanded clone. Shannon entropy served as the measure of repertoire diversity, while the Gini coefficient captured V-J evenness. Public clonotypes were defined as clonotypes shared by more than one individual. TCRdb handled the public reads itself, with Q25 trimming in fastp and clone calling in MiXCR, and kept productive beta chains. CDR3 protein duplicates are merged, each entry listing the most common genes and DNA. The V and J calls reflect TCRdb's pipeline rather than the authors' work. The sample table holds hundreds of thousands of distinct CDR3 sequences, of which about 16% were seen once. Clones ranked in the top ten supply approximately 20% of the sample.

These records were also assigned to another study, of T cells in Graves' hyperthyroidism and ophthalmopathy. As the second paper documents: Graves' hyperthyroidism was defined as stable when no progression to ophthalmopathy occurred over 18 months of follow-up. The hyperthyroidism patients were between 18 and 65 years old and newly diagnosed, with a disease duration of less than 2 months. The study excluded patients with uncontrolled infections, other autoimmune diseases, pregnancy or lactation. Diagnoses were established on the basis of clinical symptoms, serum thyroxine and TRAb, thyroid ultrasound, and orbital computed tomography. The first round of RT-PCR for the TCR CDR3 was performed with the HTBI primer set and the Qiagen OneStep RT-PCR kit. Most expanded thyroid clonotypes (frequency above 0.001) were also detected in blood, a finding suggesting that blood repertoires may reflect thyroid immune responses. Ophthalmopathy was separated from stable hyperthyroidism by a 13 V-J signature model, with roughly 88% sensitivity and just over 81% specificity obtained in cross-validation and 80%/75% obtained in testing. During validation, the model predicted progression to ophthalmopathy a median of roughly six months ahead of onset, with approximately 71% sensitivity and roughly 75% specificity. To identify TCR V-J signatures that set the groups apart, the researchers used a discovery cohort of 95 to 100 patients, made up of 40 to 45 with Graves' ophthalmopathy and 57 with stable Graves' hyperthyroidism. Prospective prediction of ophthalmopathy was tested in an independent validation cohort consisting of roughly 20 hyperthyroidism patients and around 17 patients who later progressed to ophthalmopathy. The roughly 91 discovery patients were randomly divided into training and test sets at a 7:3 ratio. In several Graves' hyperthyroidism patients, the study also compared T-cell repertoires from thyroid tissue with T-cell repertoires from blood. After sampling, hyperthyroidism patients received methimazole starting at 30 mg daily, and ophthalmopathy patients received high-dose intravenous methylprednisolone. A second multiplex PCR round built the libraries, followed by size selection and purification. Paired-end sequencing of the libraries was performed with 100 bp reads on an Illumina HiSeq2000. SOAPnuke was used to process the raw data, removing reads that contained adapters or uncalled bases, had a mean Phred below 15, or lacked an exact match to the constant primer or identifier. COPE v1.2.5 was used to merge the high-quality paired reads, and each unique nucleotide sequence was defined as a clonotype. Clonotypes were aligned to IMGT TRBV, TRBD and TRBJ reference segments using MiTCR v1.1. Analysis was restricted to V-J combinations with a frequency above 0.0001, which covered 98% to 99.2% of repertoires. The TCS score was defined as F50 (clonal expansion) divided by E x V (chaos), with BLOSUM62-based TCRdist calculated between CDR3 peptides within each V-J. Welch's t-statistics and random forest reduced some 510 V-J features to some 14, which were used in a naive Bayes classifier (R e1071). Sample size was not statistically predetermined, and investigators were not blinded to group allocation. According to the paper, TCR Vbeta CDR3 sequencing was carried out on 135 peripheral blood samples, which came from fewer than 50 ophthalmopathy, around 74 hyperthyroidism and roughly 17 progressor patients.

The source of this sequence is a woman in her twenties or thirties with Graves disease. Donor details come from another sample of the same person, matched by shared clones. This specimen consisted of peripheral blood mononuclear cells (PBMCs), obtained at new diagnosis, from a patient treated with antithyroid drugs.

The CDR3 protein: CASRIQGEGELFF. The nucleotides read TGTGCCAGCAGGATACAGGGGGAAGGGGAGCTGTTTTTT. The sequence links TRBV6-1 to TRBJ2-2, with 8 bases in between that match TRBD1. CDR1 and CDR2, per the germline V gene, are MNHNS and SASEGT. Including the terminal cysteine and phenylalanine, the CDR3 comprises 13 residues. The DNA shown is the 39-base CDR3, in frame from base 1. V and J are trimmed by 6 bases and 8 bases, and the gene matches miss 5 bases of the junction.